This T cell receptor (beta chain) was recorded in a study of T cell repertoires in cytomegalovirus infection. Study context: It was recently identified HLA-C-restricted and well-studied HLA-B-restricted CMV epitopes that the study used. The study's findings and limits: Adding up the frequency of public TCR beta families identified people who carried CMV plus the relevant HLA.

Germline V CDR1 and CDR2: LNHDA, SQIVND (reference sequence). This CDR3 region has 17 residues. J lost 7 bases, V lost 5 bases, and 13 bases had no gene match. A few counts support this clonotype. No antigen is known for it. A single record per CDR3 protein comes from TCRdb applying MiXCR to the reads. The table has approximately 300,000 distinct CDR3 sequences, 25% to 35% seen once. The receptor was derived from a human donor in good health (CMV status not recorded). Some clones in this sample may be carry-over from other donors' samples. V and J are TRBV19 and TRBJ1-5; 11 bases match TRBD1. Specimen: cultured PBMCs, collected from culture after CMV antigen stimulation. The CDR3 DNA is TGTGCCAGTAGTTCCTGGACAGGGGGCCCTTCGCGACAGCCCCAGCATTTT. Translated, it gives CASSSWTGGPSRQPQHF. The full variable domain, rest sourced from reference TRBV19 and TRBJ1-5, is DGGITQSPKYLFRKEGQNVTLSCEQNLNHDAMYWYRQDPGQGLRLIYYSQIVNDFQKGDIAEGYSVSREKKESFPLTVTSAQKNPTAFYLCASSSWTGGPSRQPQHFGDGTRLSIL.